The sequence of this TCR beta chain was determined in a study of cytomegalovirus exposure and HLA in healthy donors. In this sample, this clone turned up a few times. The antigen is undetermined. Within the sample, other DNA sequences also encode this same CDR3. Study findings and constraints: Reportedly, diagnosis of cytomegalovirus status by the classifier showed high specificity and sensitivity. It was shown in a later analysis that HLA-associated TCR beta chains were more clonally expanded than other, equally common chains. Common viral pathogens were later found to be apparently linked to several of the most significant clusters.

Germline CDR1 reads SQVTM; CDR2 reads ANQGSEA. V lost 3 bases and J 4 bases, leaving 9 bases between the germline ends. The CDR3 runs to 12 residues. The PCR employed 60 Vbeta primers together with 13 Jbeta primers. Sequenced by immunoSEQ multiplex PCR; TCRdb stores in-frame clones only, minus some. The sample includes tens of thousands of clones, about 80% of them seen just once. What was sequenced was PBMCs. This clonotype was sampled from a man between 18 and 35 years old in good health and CMV-seropositive. This chain connects TRBV29-1 to TRBJ1-1; D is perhaps TRBD1 (5 bases). CDR3 sequence: CSVERGGTEAFF. The CDR3 DNA reads TGCAGCGTTGAGCGGGGGGGCACTGAAGCTTTCTTT. Using reference TRBV29-1 and TRBJ1-1 for the parts outside the CDR3, the full variable domain is SAVISQKPSRDICQRGTSLTIQCQVDSQVTMMFWYRQQPGQSLTLIATANQGSEATYESGFVIDKFPISRPNLTFSTLTVSNMSPEDSSIYLCSVERGGTEAFFGQGTRLTVV.